This T cell receptor beta chain stems from a study of cytomegalovirus exposure and HLA in healthy donors. The germline V and J ends were trimmed by 3 bases and 0 bases, with 13 bases remaining between them. Germline V gives CDR1 MDHEN, CDR2 SYDVKM. The CDR3 totals 16 residues. Amplification used 60 Vbeta primers and 13 Jbeta primers. Data came from immunoSEQ multiplex PCR; TCRdb stores just in-frame clones and leaves some out. The sample includes 200,000 to 250,000 clones, 78% of them seen just once. What was sequenced was PBMCs. The rearrangement uses TRBV28 and TRBJ2-3, with D possibly matching TRBD1 (6 bases). This clonotype was sampled from a male donor in good health and CMV-seronegative. For the CDR3, the DNA is TGTGCCAGCAGTTTTCCACAGGGTATTAGCACAGATACGCAGTATTTT. It specifies CASSFPQGISTDTQYF.